Listed here are 13 T cell receptor beta chains from one sample, sequenced in a study of CXCR3-negative and CXCR3-positive naive CD8 T cells. UMI labels and 5' RACE were used to prepare the TRB cDNA libraries. TCRdb reprocessed the 5' RACE reads and stores each CDR3 protein as one record, lacking DNA. The sample has around 40,000 distinct CDR3 sequences. Sequenced: naive CXCR3- CD8+ T cells from blood. Subset in this sample: CD45RO-CCR7+CD27+CD95- naive CD8+ T cells lacking CXCR3 (TNR3-). These receptors came from a human donor in good health. Some clones in this sample may be carry-over from other donors' samples.

The gene calls are TRBV7-9 and TRBJ2-5; TCRdb's D gene call, TRBD2, goes unchecked for lack of DNA. This CDR3 is built from 17 residues. The germline gives CDR1 SEHNR, CDR2 FQNEAQ (reference sequence). The CDR3 sequence is CASTKILAGDHQETQYF. The full variable domain, with the rest looked up from reference TRBV7-9 and TRBJ2-5, is DTGVSQNPRHKITKRGQNVTFRCDPISEHNRLYWYRQTLGQGPEFLTYFQNEAQLEKSRLLSDRFSAERPKGSFSTLEIQRTEQGDSAMYLCASTKILAGDHQETQYFGPGTRLLVL.

The chain employs TRBV29-1 and TRBJ1-1; there is no DNA to check the TCRdb D call of TRBD1. The CDR3 loop spans 17 amino acids. The germline V gene encodes CDR1 SQVTM and CDR2 ANQGSEA. The CDR3 loop reads CSVEIGDREKGNTEAFF.

The V call is TRBV4-3, the J call TRBJ2-1; the D gene TCRdb calls, TRBD1, cannot be checked with no DNA. The CDR3 extends over 17 amino acids. From germline, CDR1 is LGHNA and CDR2 YSLEER. This CDR3 reads CASSQEQPGQGRDEQFF.

The rearrangement uses TRBV12-3 or TRBV12-4 and TRBJ1-1. This CDR3 comprises 14 residues. CDR3: CASSFALMNTEAFF.

V usage is TRBV5-5 and J usage is TRBJ2-1; TCRdb's D gene call, TRBD1, goes unchecked for lack of DNA. Germline values: CDR1 SGHKS, CDR2 YYEKEE (reference sequence). The CDR3 has 15 amino acids. CDR3: CASSLGTGKYNEQFF.

V gene TRBV9 combines with J gene TRBJ1-5; the TCRdb call, TRBD1, lacks DNA for checking. Germline CDR1 SGDLS, CDR2 YYNGEE. This CDR3 has 14 residues. CDR3 sequence reads: CASSVGDTYQPQHF.

This rearrangement joins TRBV29-1 to TRBJ1-4; the D call of TRBD1 rests on TCRdb alone, since no DNA is present to check it. The germline CDR1 and CDR2 sequences are SQVTM and ANQGSEA. The CDR3 runs 12 residues. The CDR3 protein is CSVEDRKGFLFF.

The chain combines TRBV29-1 with TRBJ2-5; TCRdb indicates TRBD2, and absent DNA this call remains unverified. Germline CDR1 SQVTM, CDR2 ANQGSEA. The CDR3 is made up of 16 amino acids. CDR3 sequence reads: CSVEPGRGTVQETQYF. The complete variable domain, with remaining parts taken from reference TRBV29-1 and TRBJ2-5, reads SAVISQKPSRDICQRGTSLTIQCQVDSQVTMMFWYRQQPGQSLTLIATANQGSEATYESGFVIDKFPISRPNLTFSTLTVSNMSPEDSSIYLCSVEPGRGTVQETQYFGPGTRLLVL.

The chain joins TRBV29-1 to TRBJ2-1; no DNA is available, so the TRBD1 call from TCRdb remains unchecked. The length of the CDR3 is 11 residues. CDR1 is SQVTM, CDR2 ANQGSEA, per germline. CDR3 in amino acids: CSGTDYNEQFF.

CDR3 sequence: CASSEGTTNTGELFF. The genes are TRBV9 and TRBJ2-2. CDR1 and CDR2 (germline): SGDLS, YYNGEE. The CDR3 spans 15 residues.

The rearrangement links TRBV18 to TRBJ2-1. This CDR3 is 12 amino acids long. Germline V gene data show CDR1 as KGHSH and CDR2 as LQKENI. This CDR3 is CASSPPGDEQFF.

The V call is TRBV6-6, the J call TRBJ1-2. The CDR3 runs to 15 residues. CDR1 is MNHNY and CDR2 is SVGAGI in the germline V gene (reference sequence). The CDR3: CASTYGTKTNYGYTF.

The chain employs TRBV7-9 and TRBJ1-1; the D gene TCRdb calls, TRBD1, cannot be checked with no DNA. This CDR3 has 13 residues. Looked up from germline, CDR1 is SEHNR and CDR2 is FQNEAQ (reference sequence). The chain's CDR3 is CASSFGGNTEAFF.